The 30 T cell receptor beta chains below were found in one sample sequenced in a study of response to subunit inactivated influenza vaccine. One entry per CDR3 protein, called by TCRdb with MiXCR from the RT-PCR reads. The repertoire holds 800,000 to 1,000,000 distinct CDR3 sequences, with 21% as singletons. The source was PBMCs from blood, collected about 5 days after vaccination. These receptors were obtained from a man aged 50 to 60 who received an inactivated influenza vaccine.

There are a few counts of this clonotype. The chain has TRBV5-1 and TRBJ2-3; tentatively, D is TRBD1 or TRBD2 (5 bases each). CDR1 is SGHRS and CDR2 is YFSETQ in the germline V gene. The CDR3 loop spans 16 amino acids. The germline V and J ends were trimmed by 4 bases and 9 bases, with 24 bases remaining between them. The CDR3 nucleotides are TGCGCCAGCAGCACCGGTCCGGGACCGGCAAACCCCACGCAGTATTTT. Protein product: CASSTGPGPANPTQYF.

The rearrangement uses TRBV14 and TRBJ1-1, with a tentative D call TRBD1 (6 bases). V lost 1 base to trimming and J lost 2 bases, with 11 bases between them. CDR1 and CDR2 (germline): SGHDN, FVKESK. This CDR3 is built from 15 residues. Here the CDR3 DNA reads TGTGCCAGCAGCCAAGGAGGGGGGGCTAACACTGAAGCTTTCTTT. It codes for CASSQGGGANTEAFF. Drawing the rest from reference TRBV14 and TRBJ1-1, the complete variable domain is EAGVTQFPSHSVIEKGQTVTLRCDPISGHDNLYWYRRVMGKEIKFLLHFVKESKQDESGMPNNRFLAERTGGTYSTLKVQPAELEDSGVYFCASSQGGGANTEAFFGQGTRLTVV.

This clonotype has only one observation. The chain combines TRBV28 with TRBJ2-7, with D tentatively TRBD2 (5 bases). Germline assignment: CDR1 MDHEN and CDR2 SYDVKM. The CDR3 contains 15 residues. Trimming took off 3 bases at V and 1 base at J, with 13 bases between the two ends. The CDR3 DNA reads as TGTGCCAGCAGTTTTGGGAGATGGTGGTCCTACGAGCAGTACTTC. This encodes CASSFGRWWSYEQYF.

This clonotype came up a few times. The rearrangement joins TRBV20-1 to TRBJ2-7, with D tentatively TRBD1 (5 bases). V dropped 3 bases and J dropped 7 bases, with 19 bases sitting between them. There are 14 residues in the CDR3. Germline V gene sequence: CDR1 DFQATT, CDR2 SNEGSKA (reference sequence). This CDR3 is CSARGPTALLEQYF. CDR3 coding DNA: TGCAGTGCTAGGGGTCCGACAGCCTTGTTAGAGCAGTACTTC.

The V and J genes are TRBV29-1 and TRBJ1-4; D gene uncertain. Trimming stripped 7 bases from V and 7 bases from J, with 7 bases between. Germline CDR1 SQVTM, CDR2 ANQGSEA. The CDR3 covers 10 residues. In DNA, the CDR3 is TGCAGCGCCGCTGGTGAAAAACTGTTTTTT. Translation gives CSAAGEKLFF.

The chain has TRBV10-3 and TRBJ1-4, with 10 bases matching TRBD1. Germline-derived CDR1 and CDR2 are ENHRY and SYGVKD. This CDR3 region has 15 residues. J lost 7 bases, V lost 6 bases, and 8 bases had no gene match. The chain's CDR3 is CAISSGTGVGEKLFF. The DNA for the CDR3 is TGTGCCATCAGCTCAGGGACAGGGGTTGGTGAAAAACTGTTTTTT.

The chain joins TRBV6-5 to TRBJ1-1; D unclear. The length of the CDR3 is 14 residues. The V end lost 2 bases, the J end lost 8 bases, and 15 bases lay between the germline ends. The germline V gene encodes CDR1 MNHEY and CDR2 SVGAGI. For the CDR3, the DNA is TGTGCCAGCAGTTACAGTCACGGGCAGCAAGAAGCTTTCTTT. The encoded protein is CASSYSHGQQEAFF.

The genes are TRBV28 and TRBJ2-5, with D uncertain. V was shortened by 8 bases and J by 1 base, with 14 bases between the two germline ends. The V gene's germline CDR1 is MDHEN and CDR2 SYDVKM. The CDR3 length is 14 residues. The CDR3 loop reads CASALSGFQETQYF. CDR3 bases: TGTGCCAGCGCTTTGTCGGGCTTCCAAGAGACCCAGTACTTC.

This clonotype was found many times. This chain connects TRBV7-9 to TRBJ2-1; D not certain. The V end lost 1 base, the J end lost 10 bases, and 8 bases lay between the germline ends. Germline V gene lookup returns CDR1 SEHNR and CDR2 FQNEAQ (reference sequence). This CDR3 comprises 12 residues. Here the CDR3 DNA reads TGTGCCAGCAGCTTAGGGACGGTCGAGCAGTTCTTC. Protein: CASSLGTVEQFF.

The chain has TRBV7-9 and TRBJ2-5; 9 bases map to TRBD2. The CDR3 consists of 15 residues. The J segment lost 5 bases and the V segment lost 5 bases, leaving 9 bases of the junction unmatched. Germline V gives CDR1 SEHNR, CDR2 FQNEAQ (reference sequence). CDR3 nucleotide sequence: TGTGCCAGCAGCCGAAGACTAGCGGATGGGGAGACCCAGTACTTC. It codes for CASSRRLADGETQYF.

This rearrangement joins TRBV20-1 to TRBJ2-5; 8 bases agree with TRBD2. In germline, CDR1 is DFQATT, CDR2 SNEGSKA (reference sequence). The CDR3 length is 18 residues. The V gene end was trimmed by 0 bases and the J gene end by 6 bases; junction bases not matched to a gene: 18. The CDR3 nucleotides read TGCAGTGCTAGAGATCGGCTGGGGCTAGCGGGTGGTGGCAAGACCCAGTACTTC. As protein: CSARDRLGLAGGGKTQYF.

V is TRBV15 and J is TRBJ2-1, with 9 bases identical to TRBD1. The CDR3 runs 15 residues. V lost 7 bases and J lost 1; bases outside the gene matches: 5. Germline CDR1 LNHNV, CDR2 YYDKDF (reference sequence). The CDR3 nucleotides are TGTGCCACCACATCCGGGACAGGGTCCTACAATGAGCAGTTCTTC. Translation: CATTSGTGSYNEQFF.

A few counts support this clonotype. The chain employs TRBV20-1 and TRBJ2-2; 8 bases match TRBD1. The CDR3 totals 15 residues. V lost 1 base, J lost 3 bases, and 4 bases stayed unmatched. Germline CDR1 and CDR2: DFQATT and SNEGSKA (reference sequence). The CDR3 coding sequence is TGCAGTGCTAGAGTGGGCAGGGGGCACACCGGGGAGCTGTTTTTT. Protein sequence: CSARVGRGHTGELFF.

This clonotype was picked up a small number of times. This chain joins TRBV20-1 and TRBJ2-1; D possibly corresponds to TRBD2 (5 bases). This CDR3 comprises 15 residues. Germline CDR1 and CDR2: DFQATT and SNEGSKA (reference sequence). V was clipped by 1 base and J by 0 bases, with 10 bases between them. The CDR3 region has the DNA TGCAGTGCTAGAGTTCTAGCCGGCTCCTACAATGAGCAGTTCTTC. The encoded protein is CSARVLAGSYNEQFF.

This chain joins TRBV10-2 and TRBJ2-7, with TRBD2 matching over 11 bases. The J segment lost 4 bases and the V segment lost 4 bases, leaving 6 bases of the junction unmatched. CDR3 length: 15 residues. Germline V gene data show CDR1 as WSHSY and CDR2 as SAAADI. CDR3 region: CASSASASGGYEQYF. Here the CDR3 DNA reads TGCGCCAGCAGTGCCTCAGCTAGCGGGGGGTACGAGCAGTACTTC.

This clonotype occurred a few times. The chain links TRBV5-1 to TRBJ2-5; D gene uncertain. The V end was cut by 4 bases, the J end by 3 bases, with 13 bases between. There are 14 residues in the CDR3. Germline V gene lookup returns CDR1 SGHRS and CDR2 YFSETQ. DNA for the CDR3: TGCGCCAGCAGCATCGGACCAACGGAAGAGACCCAGTACTTC. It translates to CASSIGPTEETQYF.

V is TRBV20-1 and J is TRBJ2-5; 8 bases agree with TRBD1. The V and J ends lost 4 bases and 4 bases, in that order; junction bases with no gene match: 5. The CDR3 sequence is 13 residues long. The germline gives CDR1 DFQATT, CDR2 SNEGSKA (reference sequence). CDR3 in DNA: TGCAGTGCTATTCCAGGGGGCGCAGAGACCCAGTACTTC. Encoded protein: CSAIPGGAETQYF.

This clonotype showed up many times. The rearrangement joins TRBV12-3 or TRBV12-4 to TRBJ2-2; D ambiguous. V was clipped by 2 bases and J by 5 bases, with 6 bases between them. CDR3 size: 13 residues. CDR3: CASSLLATGELFF. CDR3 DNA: TGTGCCAGCAGTTTATTGGCAACCGGGGAGCTGTTTTTT.

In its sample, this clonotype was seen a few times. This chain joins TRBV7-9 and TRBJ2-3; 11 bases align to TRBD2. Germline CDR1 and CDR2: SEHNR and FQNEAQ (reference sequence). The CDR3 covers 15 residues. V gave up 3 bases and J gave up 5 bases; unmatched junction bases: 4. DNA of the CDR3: TGTGCCAGCAGCTTTAGCGGGGGGGCCGTAGATACGCAGTATTTT. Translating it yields CASSFSGGAVDTQYF.

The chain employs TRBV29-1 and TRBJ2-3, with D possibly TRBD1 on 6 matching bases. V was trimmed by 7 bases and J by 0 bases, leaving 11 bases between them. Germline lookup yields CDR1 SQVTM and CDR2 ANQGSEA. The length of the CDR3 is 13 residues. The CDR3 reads CSGRTVSTDTQYF. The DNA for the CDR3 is TGCAGCGGCCGGACAGTAAGCACAGATACGCAGTATTTT.

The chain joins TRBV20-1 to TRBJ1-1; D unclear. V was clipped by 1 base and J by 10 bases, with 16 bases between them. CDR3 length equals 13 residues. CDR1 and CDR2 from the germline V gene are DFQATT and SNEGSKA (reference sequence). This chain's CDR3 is CSARGNAGRAAFF. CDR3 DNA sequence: TGCAGTGCTAGAGGTAACGCGGGGAGGGCAGCTTTCTTT.

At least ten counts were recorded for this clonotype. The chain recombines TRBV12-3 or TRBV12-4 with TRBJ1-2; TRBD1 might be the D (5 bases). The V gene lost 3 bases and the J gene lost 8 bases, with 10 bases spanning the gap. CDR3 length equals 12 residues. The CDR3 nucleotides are TGTGCCAGCAGTTTCGGGGCAGGAGGCTACACCTTC. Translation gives CASSFGAGGYTF.

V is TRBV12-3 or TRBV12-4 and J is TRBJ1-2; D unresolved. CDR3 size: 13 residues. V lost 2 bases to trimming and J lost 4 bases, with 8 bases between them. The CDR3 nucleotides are TGTGCCAGCAGTTTATTAAACAGCTATGGCTACACCTTC. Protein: CASSLLNSYGYTF.

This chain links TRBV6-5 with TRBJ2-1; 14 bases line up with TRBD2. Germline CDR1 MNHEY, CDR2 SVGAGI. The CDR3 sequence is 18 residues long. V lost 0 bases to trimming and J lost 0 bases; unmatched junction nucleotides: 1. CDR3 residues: CASSYSGTSGSSYNEQFF. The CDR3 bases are TGTGCCAGCAGTTACTCAGGGACTAGCGGGAGCTCCTACAATGAGCAGTTCTTC.

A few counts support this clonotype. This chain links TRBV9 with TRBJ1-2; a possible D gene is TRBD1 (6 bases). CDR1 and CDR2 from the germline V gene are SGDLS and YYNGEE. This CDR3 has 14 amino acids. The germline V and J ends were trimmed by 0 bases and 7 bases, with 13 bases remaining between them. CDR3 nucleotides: TGTGCCAGCAGCGTAGCGAGGGGGAAAGGTGGCTACACCTTC. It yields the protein CASSVARGKGGYTF.

The CDR3 is CASSGPEQYF. The DNA of the CDR3 is TGTGCCAGCAGTGGGCCCGAGCAGTACTTC. This rearrangement joins TRBV25-1 to TRBJ2-7; D unresolved. Trimming stripped 4 bases from V and 6 bases from J, with 4 bases between. CDR3 length: 10 amino acids. In germline, CDR1 is MGHDK, CDR2 SYGVNS.

The CDR3 protein is CASTLGRGGETQYF. DNA of the CDR3: TGTGCCAGCACCCTGGGGAGGGGAGGAGAGACCCAGTACTTC. The chain uses TRBV12-3 or TRBV12-4 and TRBJ2-5; 7 bases map to TRBD2. The CDR3 length is 14 residues. V lost 7 bases, J lost 4 bases, and 9 bases stayed unmatched.

CDR3 DNA sequence: TGTGCCAGTAGTATCGGACACAAAGCCTCCTACGAGCAGTACTTC. Translated, it gives CASSIGHKASYEQYF. This chain links TRBV19 with TRBJ2-7; a possible D gene is TRBD1 (5 bases). Trimming cost V 3 bases and J 0 bases, with 12 bases left between them. The CDR3 sequence is 15 residues long. The germline V gene has CDR1 LNHDA and CDR2 SQIVND (reference sequence).

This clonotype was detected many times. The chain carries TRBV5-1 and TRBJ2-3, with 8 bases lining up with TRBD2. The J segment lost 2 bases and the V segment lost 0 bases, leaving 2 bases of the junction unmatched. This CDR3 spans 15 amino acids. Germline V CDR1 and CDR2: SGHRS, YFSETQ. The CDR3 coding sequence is TGCGCCAGCAGCTTGGAAGGACTAGCCACAGATACGCAGTATTTT. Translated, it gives CASSLEGLATDTQYF.

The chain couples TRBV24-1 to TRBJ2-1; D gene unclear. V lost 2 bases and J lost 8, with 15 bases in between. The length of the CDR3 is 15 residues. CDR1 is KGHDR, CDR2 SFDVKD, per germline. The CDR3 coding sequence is TGTGCCACCAGTGATTCCGCCCTGGGCATGGATGAGCAGTTCTTC. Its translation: CATSDSALGMDEQFF.